The rows below give T cell receptor beta chains drawn from one sample of a study of identical twins. TCRdb itself ran the 5' RACE reads through MiXCR, one entry per CDR3 protein. Seen here are 410,000 or so distinct CDR3 sequences, about 18% observed once, and the top ten hold about 12%. Source material: naive T cells sorted from blood. These receptors were taken from a man in his fifties in good health. The conserved cysteine and the conserved F or W are not part of the CDR3 here.

J | V | CDR3
TRBJ1-3 | TRBV6-5 | ASIRQGAGNTIY
TRBJ1-2 | TRBV7-9 | ASSPSWDGYT
TRBJ2-2 | TRBV29-1 | SVARATGGELF
TRBJ1-2 | TRBV29-1 | SVRGGEMFGYT
TRBJ1-6 | TRBV27 | ASSFVGQGDSPLH
TRBJ2-3 | TRBV4-2 | ASSLLATPTDTQY
TRBJ1-5 | TRBV10-3 | AISEFGGERNQPQH
TRBJ2-6 | TRBV20-1 | SARETGTKYSGANVLT
TRBJ1-4 | TRBV10-3 | AISESWQGEKLF
TRBJ2-1 | TRBV4-2 | ASSQFSGTSGKYNEQF
TRBJ2-5 | TRBV18 | ASCPSSSETQY
TRBJ2-3 | TRBV12-3/TRBV12-4 | ASSRAVGTDTQY
TRBJ2-7 | TRBV20-1 | SARNPMGYEQY
TRBJ2-2 | TRBV15 | ATSRALAGSNTGELF
TRBJ1-2 | TRBV6-2/TRBV6-3 | ASSLTQTGLISYT
TRBJ2-7 | TRBV5-1 | ASRATSGSALEQY
TRBJ2-3 | TRBV20-1 | SAPRGGAVADTQY
TRBJ2-7 | TRBV6-1 | ASSEGGTSYEQY
TRBJ2-2 | TRBV7-6 | ASSLFAGTNTGELF
TRBJ1-2 | TRBV29-1 | SVEDRDSYGYT
TRBJ2-5 | TRBV7-2 | ASSLWQGEETQY
TRBJ2-7 | TRBV27 | ASSSGTSGALGQY
TRBJ1-1 | TRBV3-1 | ASSLAQEVWHMNTEAF
TRBJ2-1 | TRBV20-1 | SARTGREPEQF
TRBJ1-1 | TRBV5-1 | ASSLVGGRVGTEAF
TRBJ2-3 | TRBV20-1 | SATPKGRGSTDTQY
TRBJ2-1 | TRBV6-2/TRBV6-3 | ASSRTRDPIINEQF
TRBJ2-1 | TRBV4-2 | ASSQGDNLRYNEQF
TRBJ1-5 | TRBV20-1 | SARGGYSNQPQH
TRBJ2-1 | TRBV11-2 | ASSLDLGGGYNEQF
TRBJ1-2 | TRBV15 | ATSREIMPTDGYT
TRBJ2-1 | TRBV4-1 | ASRNPGTGGFLF
TRBJ1-5 | TRBV4-2 | ASSPGQGADQPQH
TRBJ1-3 | TRBV6-5 | ASSYASGTGGNTIY
TRBJ2-5 | TRBV7-9 | ASSLIKTQY
TRBJ2-6 | TRBV29-1 | SVRDLSSGANVLT
TRBJ2-7 | TRBV20-1 | SARESPTYEQY
TRBJ1-3 | TRBV12-3/TRBV12-4 | ASSFGTATGNTIY
TRBJ2-7 | TRBV7-2 | ASSLRPSGYEQY
TRBJ1-3 | TRBV7-9 | ASSYYRETGNTIY
TRBJ2-3 | TRBV15 | ATSRDKPLAGGGY
TRBJ2-2 | TRBV15 | ATSRDRGAAGELF
TRBJ2-5 | TRBV7-2 | ASSARLAGSGETQY
TRBJ2-1 | TRBV7-2 | ASSLAGQGTYNEQF
TRBJ1-1 | TRBV27 | ASSSKPGTGYVAF
TRBJ1-1 | TRBV12-3/TRBV12-4 | ASIPSNQPTEAF
TRBJ2-2 | TRBV5-1 | ASSLRARGSNTGELF